This note documents a single TCR beta chain sequence. Its antigen remains unidentified. These data are taken from a study of cytotoxic CD8 clonotypes in ibrutinib-treated CLL. Study-wide results and limits: Clonality at baseline surpassed age-matched healthy donors and tracked circulating CD8+ T-cell counts. Clonality increased at ibrutinib response, then returned toward baseline at progression.

The repertoire was sequenced with immunoSEQ multiplex PCR; TCRdb's copy has only in-frame clones and lacks some. The table shows more than 70,000 clones, with more than 75% occurring only once. This sample comprised PBMCs, obtained after 12 months of ibrutinib treatment. The TCR originated in a human donor with chronic lymphocytic leukemia.

CDR3 residues: CASSPAGPPYEQYF. DNA of the CDR3: TGTGCCAGTAGTCCTGCAGGCCCCCCCTACGAGCAGTACTTC. The chain uses TRBV19 and TRBJ2-7; D gene ambiguous. The V end was cut by 5 bases, the J end by 2 bases, with 13 bases between. Germline CDR1 reads LNHDA; CDR2 reads SQIVND (reference sequence). The CDR3 consists of 14 residues.